One and the same sample provided the 5 T cell receptor beta chains below, sequenced in a study of Ad26.COV2.S vaccination and SARS-CoV-2 variants listed by TCRdb under 2021. Reading the label with the study, this specimen's treatment or condition is: some 20 received Ad26.COV2.S at low or high dose, single or two shots; 5 received placebo; per-sample allocation not given. For vaccine and placebo recipients, repertoires were sequenced using samples collected on day 63 after the first injection. Receptors were amplified or captured by the immunoSEQ multiplex PCR assay. Held by TCRdb, this immuneACCESS table contains in-frame sequences only and omits some clones. Under half of the omission traces to an unresolved V gene where checked; the cause of the rest is unknown. For this sample there are about 250,000 clones; approximately 90% appear just once. The ten top clones hold less than 3% of the sample.

Here the sequenced sample was peripheral blood, taken in a trial of Ad26.COV2.S vaccine versus placebo. The receptor set was obtained from a person aged 18-60 years who received the Ad26.COV2.S COVID-19 vaccine or a placebo.

The V call is TRBV20-1, the J call TRBJ1-2; 8 nucleotides line up with TRBD1. This CDR3 is 14 amino acids long. Germline trimming cut 3 bases from V and 4 bases from J; bases unmatched to any gene: 7. The germline V gene encodes CDR1 DFQATT and CDR2 SNEGSKA (reference sequence). In DNA form, the CDR3 reads TGCAGTGCTAGTACAGGGGGTGTTATCTATGGCTACACCTTC. Its protein is CSASTGGVIYGYTF.

V gene TRBV15 combines with J gene TRBJ1-6; D is undetermined. Trimming removed 0 bases from V and 4 bases from J, with 7 bases in between. In germline, CDR1 is LNHNV, CDR2 YYDKDF (reference sequence). The CDR3 covers 15 residues. The CDR3: CATSREQTYNSPLHF. The CDR3 DNA reads TGTGCCACCAGCAGAGAACAGACATATAATTCACCCCTCCACTTT.

The chain is built from TRBV10-3 and TRBJ1-5, with a tentative D call TRBD1 (5 bases). V lost 3 bases, J lost 1 base, and 13 bases lay in between. This CDR3 region has 16 residues. Germline CDR1 reads ENHRY; CDR2 reads SYGVKD. The CDR3 region is CAISDPGTVSNQPQHF. The CDR3 DNA is TGTGCCATCAGTGATCCGGGGACCGTCAGCAATCAGCCCCAGCATTTT.

The chain recombines TRBV30 with TRBJ1-2, with TRBD1 matching 9 bases. The ends lost 5 bases at V and 5 bases at J; junction bases unmatched: 0. The germline V gene has CDR1 GTSNPN and CDR2 SVGIG (reference sequence). The CDR3 is made up of 11 amino acids. This CDR3 is CAWGQGYGYTF. DNA for the CDR3: TGTGCCTGGGGACAGGGGTATGGCTACACCTTC.

The chain recombines TRBV9 with TRBJ1-3; possibly TRBD1 for D (5 bases). The germline V gene has CDR1 SGDLS and CDR2 YYNGEE. The CDR3 totals 16 residues. Trimming shortened V by 0 bases and J by 4 bases, and 14 bases separated the two germline ends. The CDR3 DNA reads as TGTGCCAGCAGCGTAGAATCGCGGGGACCCGGAAACACCATATATTTT. It specifies CASSVESRGPGNTIYF.